This TCR beta chain emerged from a study of T cells after yellow fever vaccination. Overall study results and limits: Detected again after the booster were most primary-vaccination clones, at 95% to 97% CD4 and nearly 90% CD8. The secondary response was weaker, and its peak arrived faster, on day 5 versus 15.

This clonotype is medium-sized within its sample. The antigen remains unidentified. The 5'RACE template-switching step produced TCR cDNA and added a universal primer site and UMIs. Each CDR3 protein is one row after TCRdb ran MiXCR on the 5' RACE reads. The repertoire holds roughly 320,000 distinct CDR3 sequences, with about 11% as singletons. The V gene's germline CDR1 is SQVTM and CDR2 ANQGSEA. V lost 4 bases and J lost 3, with 14 bases in between. This CDR3 region has 14 residues. V is TRBV29-1 and J is TRBJ2-3, with D maybe TRBD2 (6 bases). The sample in question was CD4+ T cells sorted from PBMCs, obtained 45 days after the yellow fever booster vaccination. This clonotype was obtained from a man between 18 and 35 years old who received the YFV17D yellow fever vaccine. Here the CDR3 DNA reads TGCAGCGTTGGAATTAGCGGAAGGACAGATACGCAGTATTTT. Amino acids: CSVGISGRTDTQYF.